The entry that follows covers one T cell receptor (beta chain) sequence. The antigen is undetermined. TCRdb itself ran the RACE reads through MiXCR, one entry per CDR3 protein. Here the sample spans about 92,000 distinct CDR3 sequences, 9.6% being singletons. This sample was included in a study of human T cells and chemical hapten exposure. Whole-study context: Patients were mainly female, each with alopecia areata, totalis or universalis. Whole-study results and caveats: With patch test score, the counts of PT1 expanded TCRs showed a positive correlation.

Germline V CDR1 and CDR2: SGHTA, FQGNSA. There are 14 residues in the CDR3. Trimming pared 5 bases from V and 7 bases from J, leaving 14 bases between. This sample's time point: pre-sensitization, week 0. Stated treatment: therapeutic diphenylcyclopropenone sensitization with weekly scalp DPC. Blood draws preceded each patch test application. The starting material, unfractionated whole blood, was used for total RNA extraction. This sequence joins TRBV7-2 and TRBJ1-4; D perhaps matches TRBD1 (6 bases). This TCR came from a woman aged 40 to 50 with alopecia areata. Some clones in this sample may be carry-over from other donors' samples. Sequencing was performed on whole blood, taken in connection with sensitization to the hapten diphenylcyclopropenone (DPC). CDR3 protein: CASSLKGGSEKLFF. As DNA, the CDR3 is TGTGCCAGCAGCCTCAAGGGGGGCAGTGAAAAACTGTTTTTT.